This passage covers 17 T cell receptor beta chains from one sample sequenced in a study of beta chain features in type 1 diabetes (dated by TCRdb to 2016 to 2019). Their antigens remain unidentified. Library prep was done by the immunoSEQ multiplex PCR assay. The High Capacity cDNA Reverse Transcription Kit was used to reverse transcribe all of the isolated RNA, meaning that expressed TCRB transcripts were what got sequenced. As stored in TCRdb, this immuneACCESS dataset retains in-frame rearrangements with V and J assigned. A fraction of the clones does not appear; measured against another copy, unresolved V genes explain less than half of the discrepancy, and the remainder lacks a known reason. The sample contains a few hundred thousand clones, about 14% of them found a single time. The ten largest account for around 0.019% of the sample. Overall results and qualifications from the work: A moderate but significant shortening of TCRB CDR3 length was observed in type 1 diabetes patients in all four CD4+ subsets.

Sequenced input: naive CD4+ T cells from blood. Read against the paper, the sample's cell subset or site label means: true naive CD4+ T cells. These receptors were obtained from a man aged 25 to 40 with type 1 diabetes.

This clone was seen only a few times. The CDR3 nucleotides are TGTGCCAGCATCCAACGGGCGGGTCAGACCCAGTACTTC. Translating it yields CASIQRAGQTQYF. This chain links TRBV7-2 with TRBJ2-5, with D possibly matching TRBD2 (5 bases). The CDR3 sequence is 13 residues long. Trimming took 7 bases from V and 6 from J, leaving 15 bases between them. Germline loops: CDR1 SGHTA, CDR2 FQGNSA.

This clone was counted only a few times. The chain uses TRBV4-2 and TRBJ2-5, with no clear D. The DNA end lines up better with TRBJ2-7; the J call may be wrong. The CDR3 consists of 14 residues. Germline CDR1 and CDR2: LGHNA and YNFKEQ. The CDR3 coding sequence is TGTGCCAGCAGCCAAGATTCATGGTCGGTCGAGCAGTACTTC. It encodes CASSQDSWSVEQYF.

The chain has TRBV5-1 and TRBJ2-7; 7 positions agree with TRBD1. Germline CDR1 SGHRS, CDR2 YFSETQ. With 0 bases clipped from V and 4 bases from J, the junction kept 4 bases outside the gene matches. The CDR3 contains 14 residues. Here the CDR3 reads CASSLEGGEYEQYF. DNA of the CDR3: TGCGCCAGCAGCTTGGAAGGGGGCGAGTACGAGCAGTACTTC.

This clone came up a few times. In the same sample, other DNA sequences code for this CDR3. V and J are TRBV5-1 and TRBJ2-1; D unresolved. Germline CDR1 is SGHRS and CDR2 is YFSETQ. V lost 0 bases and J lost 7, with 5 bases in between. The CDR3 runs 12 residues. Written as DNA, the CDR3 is TGCGCCAGCAGCTTGGCTTCGAATGAGCAGTTCTTC. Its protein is CASSLASNEQFF.

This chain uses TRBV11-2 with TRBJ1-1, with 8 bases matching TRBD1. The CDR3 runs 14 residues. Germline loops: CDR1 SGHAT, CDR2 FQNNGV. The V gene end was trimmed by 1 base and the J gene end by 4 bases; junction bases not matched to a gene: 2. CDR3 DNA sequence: TGTGCCAGCAGCTTAGTCGACAGGGGCACTGAAGCTTTCTTT. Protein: CASSLVDRGTEAFF. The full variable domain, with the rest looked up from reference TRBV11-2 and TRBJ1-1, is EAGVAQSPRYKIIEKRQSVAFWCNPISGHATLYWYQQILGQGPKLLIQFQNNGVVDDSQLPKDRFSAERLKGVDSTLKIQPAKLEDSAVYLCASSLVDRGTEAFFGQGTRLTVV.

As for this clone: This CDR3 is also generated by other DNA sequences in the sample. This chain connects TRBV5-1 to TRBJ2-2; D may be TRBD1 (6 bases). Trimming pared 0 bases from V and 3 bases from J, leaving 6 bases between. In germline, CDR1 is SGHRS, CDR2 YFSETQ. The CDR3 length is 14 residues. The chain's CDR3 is CASSLAGDTGELFF. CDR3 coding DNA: TGCGCCAGCAGCTTGGCAGGGGACACCGGGGAGCTGTTTTTT.

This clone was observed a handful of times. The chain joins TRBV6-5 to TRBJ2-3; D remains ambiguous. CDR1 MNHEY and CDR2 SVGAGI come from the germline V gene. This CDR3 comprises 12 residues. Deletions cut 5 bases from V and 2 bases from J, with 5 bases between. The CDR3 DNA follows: TGTGCCAGCAGTGGCCCCACAGATACGCAGTATTTT. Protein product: CASSGPTDTQYF.

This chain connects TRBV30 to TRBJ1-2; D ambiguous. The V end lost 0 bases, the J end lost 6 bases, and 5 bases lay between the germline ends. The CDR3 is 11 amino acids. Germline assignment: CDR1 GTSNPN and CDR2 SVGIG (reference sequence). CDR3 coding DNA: TGTGCCTGGAGTGTTGAGGATGGCTACACCTTC. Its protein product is CAWSVEDGYTF.

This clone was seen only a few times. CDR3 DNA: TGCGCCAGCAGCCTCGGGGGGGGCACTGAAGCTTTCTTT. This codes for CASSLGGGTEAFF. The chain is built from TRBV4-1 and TRBJ1-1; weak D call: TRBD1 (5 bases). The CDR3 loop spans 13 amino acids. Germline V gene data show CDR1 as MGHRA and CDR2 as YSYEKL. The ends were cut back, 4 bases at V and 4 bases at J, with 10 bases in the middle.

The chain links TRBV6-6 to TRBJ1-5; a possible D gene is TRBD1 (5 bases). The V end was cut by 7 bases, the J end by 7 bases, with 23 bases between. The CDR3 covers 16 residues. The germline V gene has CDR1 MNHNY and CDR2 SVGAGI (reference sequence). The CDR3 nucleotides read TGTGCCAGCACCTACCTGGGACTGGGATTCCCACAGCCCCAGCATTTT. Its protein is CASTYLGLGFPQPQHF.

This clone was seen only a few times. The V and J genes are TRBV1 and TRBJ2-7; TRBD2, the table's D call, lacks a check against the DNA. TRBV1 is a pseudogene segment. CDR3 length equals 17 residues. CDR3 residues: CTSSQDPDSGSSYEQYF. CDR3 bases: TGCACCAGCAGCCAAGACCCGGATAGCGGGAGCTCCTACGAGCAGTACTTC.

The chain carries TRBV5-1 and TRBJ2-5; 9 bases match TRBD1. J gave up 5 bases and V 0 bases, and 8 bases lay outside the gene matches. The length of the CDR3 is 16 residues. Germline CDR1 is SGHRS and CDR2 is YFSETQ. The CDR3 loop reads CASSLARDRAGETQYF. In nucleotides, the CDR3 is TGCGCCAGCAGCTTGGCTCGGGACAGGGCGGGGGAGACCCAGTACTTC.

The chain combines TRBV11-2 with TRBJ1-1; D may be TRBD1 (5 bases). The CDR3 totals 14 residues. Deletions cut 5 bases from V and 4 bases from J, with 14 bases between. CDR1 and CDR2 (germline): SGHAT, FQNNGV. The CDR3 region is CASSPAGGTTEAFF. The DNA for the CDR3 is TGTGCCAGCAGCCCAGCCGGCGGGACCACTGAAGCTTTCTTT.

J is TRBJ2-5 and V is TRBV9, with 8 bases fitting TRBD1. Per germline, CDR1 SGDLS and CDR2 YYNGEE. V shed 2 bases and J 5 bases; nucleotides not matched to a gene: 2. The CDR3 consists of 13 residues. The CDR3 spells CASSVTGGETQYF. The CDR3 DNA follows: TGTGCCAGCAGCGTTACAGGGGGGGAGACCCAGTACTTC.

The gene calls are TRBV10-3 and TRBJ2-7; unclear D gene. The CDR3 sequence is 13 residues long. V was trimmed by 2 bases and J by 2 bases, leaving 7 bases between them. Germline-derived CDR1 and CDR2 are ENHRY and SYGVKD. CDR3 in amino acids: CAISEEFTYEQYF. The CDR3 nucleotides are TGTGCCATCAGTGAGGAGTTTACCTACGAGCAGTACTTC.

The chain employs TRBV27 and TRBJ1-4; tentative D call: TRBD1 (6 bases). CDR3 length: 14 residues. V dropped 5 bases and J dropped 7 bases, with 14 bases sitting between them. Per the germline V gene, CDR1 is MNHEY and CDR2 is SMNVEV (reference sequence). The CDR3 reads CASSLHRVSEKLFF. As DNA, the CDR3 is TGTGCCAGCAGTCTCCACAGGGTTTCTGAAAAACTGTTTTTT.

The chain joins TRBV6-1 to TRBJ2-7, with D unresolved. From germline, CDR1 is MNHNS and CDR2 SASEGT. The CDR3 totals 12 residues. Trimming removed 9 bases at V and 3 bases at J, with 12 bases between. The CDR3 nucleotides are TGTGCCAGTCGCAGGCAAGACTACGAGCAGTACTTC. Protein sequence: CASRRQDYEQYF.